Below, 14 T cell receptor beta chains from the same sample are listed, as sequenced in a study of T cell repertoires in cytomegalovirus infection. TCRdb re-called the reads with MiXCR, one entry per CDR3 protein. The sample shows 160,000 or so distinct CDR3 sequences, roughly 18% of them seen only once. Sequenced sample: CD8+ T cells from PBMCs. These receptors all stem from a human donor in good health (CMV status not recorded). Some clones in this sample may be carry-over from other donors' samples.

This rearrangement joins TRBV6-1 to TRBJ2-1, with 7 bases identical to TRBD2. The CDR3 covers 14 residues. The trim removed 6 bases at V and 5 bases at J, leaving 7 bases unmatched. Germline V gene lookup returns CDR1 MNHNS and CDR2 SASEGT. The CDR3 nucleotides are TGTGCCAGCAGCATCGGACTAGGGGACAATGAGCAGTTCTTC. Amino acids: CASSIGLGDNEQFF.

The chain recombines TRBV29-1 with TRBJ2-1, with TRBD1 matching over 7 bases. The CDR3 contains 16 residues. J lost 0 bases, V lost 3 bases, and 8 bases had no gene match. Germline values: CDR1 SQVTM, CDR2 ANQGSEA. The CDR3 nucleotides are TGCAGCGTTGAGGGACAGACGGACAGCTCCTACAATGAGCAGTTCTTC. Protein: CSVEGQTDSSYNEQFF.

The chain links TRBV4-3 to TRBJ2-7; maybe TRBD1 (6 bases). V lost 0 bases and J 2 bases, leaving 11 bases between the germline ends. Germline CDR1 and CDR2: LGHNA and YSLEER. This CDR3 has 15 residues. The CDR3: CASSQDRGFAYEQYF. For the CDR3, the DNA is TGCGCCAGCAGCCAAGACAGGGGCTTCGCCTACGAGCAGTACTTC.

The chain carries TRBV6-4 and TRBJ1-1, with 10 bases identical to TRBD1. Germline lookup yields CDR1 MRHNA and CDR2 SNTAGT. V trimming: 3 bases; J trimming: 6 bases; junction bases outside the gene matches: 7. The CDR3 sequence is 15 residues long. The CDR3 sequence is CASSEHTGQGSEAFF. Written as DNA, the CDR3 is TGTGCCAGCAGTGAACACACGGGACAGGGGTCTGAAGCTTTCTTT.

This chain uses TRBV28 with TRBJ2-1; D assignment may be TRBD1 or TRBD2 (6 bases each). The V gene lost 5 bases and the J gene lost 9 bases, with 11 bases spanning the gap. This CDR3 is built from 12 residues. Germline V gives CDR1 MDHEN, CDR2 SYDVKM. Here the CDR3 reads CASSIGGGEQFF. The CDR3 DNA is TGTGCCAGCAGTATCGGAGGGGGTGAGCAGTTCTTC.

This clonotype has only a few counts. The genes are TRBV28 and TRBJ2-1, with 9 bases identical to TRBD1. V lost 1 base and J lost 5; bases outside the gene matches: 6. Germline assignment: CDR1 MDHEN and CDR2 SYDVKM. The CDR3 spans 16 residues. CDR3 protein: CASSLSRTGANNEQFF. In DNA form, the CDR3 reads TGTGCCAGCAGTTTATCTAGGACAGGGGCTAACAATGAGCAGTTCTTC.

This clonotype was picked up a small number of times. The CDR3 region has the DNA TGTGCCAGCAGTCCTACCCCCCCCTCAGAGACCCAGTACTTC. It yields the protein CASSPTPPSETQYF. V gene TRBV27 combines with J gene TRBJ2-5, with D hard to call. The CDR3 loop spans 14 amino acids. V lost 5 bases and J lost 4, with 14 bases in between. Germline-derived CDR1 and CDR2 are MNHEY and SMNVEV (reference sequence).

A few counts support this clonotype. J is TRBJ2-2 and V is TRBV5-1; possible D gene TRBD2, 6 bases. Germline V gene lookup returns CDR1 SGHRS and CDR2 YFSETQ. The CDR3 contains 15 residues. V lost 0 bases and J 3 bases, leaving 9 bases between the germline ends. CDR3 sequence: CASSLDGRYTGELFF. DNA for the CDR3: TGCGCCAGCAGCTTGGACGGGAGATACACCGGGGAGCTGTTTTTT.

CDR3 sequence: CASSLGDVYEQYF. In DNA, the CDR3 is TGTGCCAGCAGCTTAGGGGACGTCTACGAGCAGTACTTC. This chain links TRBV7-8 with TRBJ2-7; the D call may be TRBD1 or TRBD2 (5 bases each). Germline CDR1 SGHVS, CDR2 FQNEAQ. Trimming removed 1 base from V and 3 bases from J, with 7 bases in between. CDR3 length: 13 amino acids. The variable domain in full, completed from reference TRBV7-8 and TRBJ2-7, reads GAGVSQSPRYKVAKRGQDVALRCDPISGHVSLFWYQQALGQGPEFLTYFQNEAQLDKSGLPSDRFFAERPEGSVSTLKIQRTQQEDSAVYLCASSLGDVYEQYFGPGTRLTVT.

This sequence joins TRBV7-3 and TRBJ2-2; D might be TRBD1 (7 bases). The CDR3 is 15 residues long. Trimming shortened V by 5 bases and J by 6 bases, and 16 bases separated the two germline ends. The V gene's germline CDR1 is SGHTA and CDR2 FQGTGA. CDR3 region: CASSPIGGGSGELFF. The CDR3 DNA follows: TGTGCCAGCAGCCCCATTGGAGGGGGCTCCGGGGAGCTGTTTTTT.

In the case of this clonotype: Sequence at one end of the junction differs from germline and may be a read error. This chain links TRBV3-1 with TRBJ2-5, with a possible D match to TRBD2 (6 bases). CDR1 and CDR2 (germline): LGHDT, YNNKEL (reference sequence). The CDR3 has 15 amino acids. The chain's CDR3 is CASSQEGRWEETQHF. The CDR3 DNA reads TGTGCCAGCAGCCAAGAGGGCAGATGGGAGGAGACCCAGCACTTC.

This clonotype was detected a few times. The J gene is TRBJ1-1, the V gene TRBV14; TRBD1 matches 7 bases. After removal of 5 bases from V and 2 bases from J, the junction contained 8 bases not matched to a gene. There are 15 residues in the CDR3. The germline V gene encodes CDR1 SGHDN and CDR2 FVKESK. The CDR3 sequence: CASSERDRPNTEAFF. CDR3 DNA: TGTGCCAGCAGCGAACGGGACAGACCAAACACTGAAGCTTTCTTT.

This clonotype was detected a few times. The chain carries TRBV20-1 and TRBJ1-5, with D perhaps matching TRBD1 (5 bases). The CDR3 has 14 amino acids. The germline V and J ends were trimmed by 3 bases and 6 bases, with 15 bases remaining between them. The germline V gene has CDR1 DFQATT and CDR2 SNEGSKA (reference sequence). The CDR3 region is CSARKSERGQPQHF. Here the CDR3 DNA reads TGCAGTGCTAGGAAGTCAGAAAGGGGTCAGCCCCAGCATTTT.

This clonotype was picked up many times. V gene TRBV6-2 or TRBV6-3 combines with J gene TRBJ2-1; no definite D call. The CDR3 runs 15 residues. CDR1 is MNHEY, CDR2 SVGEGT, per germline. The V end was cut by 2 bases, the J end by 0 bases, with 8 bases between. The CDR3 sequence is CASSYDGSSYNEQFF. In nucleotides, the CDR3 is TGTGCCAGCAGTTACGACGGAAGCTCCTACAATGAGCAGTTCTTC.